The next 7 T cell receptor beta chains were all read from a single sample in a study of cytomegalovirus exposure and HLA in healthy donors. The PCR contained 60 Vbeta and 13 Jbeta primers. Libraries were prepared by immunoSEQ multiplex PCR; TCRdb keeps only in-frame clonotypes and omits some of them. This sample has 200,000 to 250,000 clones, with approximately 84% found just once. Sequenced: PBMCs. All receptors come from a woman aged 40 to 49 in good health and CMV-seronegative.

V usage is TRBV11-2 and J usage is TRBJ1-6; TRBD1 aligns across 9 bases. V lost 6 bases and J lost 8; bases outside the gene matches: 2. The V gene's germline CDR1 is SGHAT and CDR2 FQNNGV. CDR3 length equals 13 residues. The CDR3 coding sequence is TGTGCCAGCAGACAGGGGGCAGATTCACCCCTCCACTTT. Amino acids: CASRQGADSPLHF.

The chain joins TRBV6-1 to TRBJ2-5; TRBD2 is a possible D gene (5 bases). CDR3 length: 14 residues. Germline CDR1 and CDR2: MNHNS and SASEGT. V was trimmed by 6 bases and J by 3 bases, leaving 14 bases between them. The CDR3 nucleotides read TGTGCCAGCAGCTTCAGACTATCAAAAGAGACCCAGTACTTC. It translates to CASSFRLSKETQYF.

This chain uses TRBV19 with TRBJ1-2; D unresolved. V gave up 2 bases and J gave up 2 bases, with 6 bases separating them. The CDR3 length is 13 residues. Germline V gene lookup returns CDR1 LNHDA and CDR2 SQIVND (reference sequence). The CDR3 DNA follows: TGTGCCAGTAGTATACTCGAGAACTATGGCTACACCTTC. This gives the protein CASSILENYGYTF.

The CDR3 reads CASSFGAGLETQYF. The DNA of the CDR3 is TGTGCCAGCAGCTTCGGCGCAGGGTTAGAGACCCAGTACTTC. V is TRBV5-4 and J is TRBJ2-5; TRBD1 might be the D (5 bases). CDR1 and CDR2 (germline): SGHNT, YYREEE (reference sequence). The CDR3 is made up of 14 amino acids. Deletions cut 2 bases from V and 4 bases from J, with 12 bases between.

The sample holds many counts of this clone. Other DNA sequences in the same sample also yield this CDR3. The rearrangement links TRBV6-6 to TRBJ2-4, with D perhaps TRBD1 (5 bases). The V gene's germline CDR1 is MNHNY and CDR2 SVGAGI (reference sequence). The CDR3 has 13 residues. The V end was cut by 2 bases, the J end by 5 bases, with 7 bases between. The DNA of the CDR3 is TGTGCCAGCAGTTACAGGGGTGAAAACATTCAGTACTTC. Its protein product is CASSYRGENIQYF.

With respect to this clone: A read error may produce the germline difference seen at one junction end. The CDR3: CASSEDTGGDQPQHF. Here the CDR3 DNA reads TGTGCCAGCAGCGAAGACACAGGGGGGGATCAGCCCCAGCATTTT. The chain links TRBV2 to TRBJ1-5; 8 bases are shared with TRBD1. This CDR3 comprises 15 residues. Germline loops: CDR1 SNHLY, CDR2 FYNNEI.

This clone was found a few times. The V call is TRBV5-4, the J call TRBJ2-7; 8 nucleotides match TRBD1. Trimming at V came to 4 bases and at J to 5 bases, leaving 11 bases not matched to a gene. Per the germline V gene, CDR1 is SGHNT and CDR2 is YYREEE (reference sequence). The CDR3 covers 15 residues. This chain's CDR3 is CASSPDRVGVHEQYF. The CDR3 DNA is TGTGCCAGCAGCCCGGACAGGGTCGGCGTCCACGAGCAGTACTTC.